These 21 T cell receptor beta chains came from one sample sequenced in a study of cytomegalovirus exposure and HLA in healthy donors. Method: immunoSEQ multiplex PCR; TCRdb's copy keeps in-frame clones and lacks some. Here the sample spans 150,000 to 200,000 clones, 84% being singletons. Sequencing was done on a sample of PBMCs. The receptors stem from a man between 18 and 35 years old in good health and CMV-seropositive.

This sequence joins TRBV14 and TRBJ2-1; 9 bases agree with TRBD1. Looked up from germline, CDR1 is SGHDN and CDR2 is FVKESK. The CDR3 length is 17 residues. V lost 1 base and J lost 2; bases outside the gene matches: 6. Here the CDR3 reads CASSQVKRDRAYNEQFF. CDR3 in DNA: TGTGCCAGCAGCCAAGTTAAGCGGGACAGGGCCTACAATGAGCAGTTCTTC.

V usage is TRBV5-6 and J usage is TRBJ1-2; D possibly corresponds to TRBD1 (5 bases). Trimming cost V 1 base and J 5 bases, with 21 bases left between them. The CDR3 has 17 amino acids. Germline V gives CDR1 SGHDT, CDR2 YYEEEE. In DNA form, the CDR3 reads TGTGCCAGCAGCTTGCCTGGGCAGGGAGGATGGGGTTATGGCTACACCTTC. Amino acid sequence: CASSLPGQGGWGYGYTF.

The J gene is TRBJ2-3, the V gene TRBV7-3, with 8 bases aligning to TRBD1. The CDR3 sequence is 18 residues long. Germline loops: CDR1 SGHTA, CDR2 FQGTGA. V was clipped by 1 base and J by 6 bases; unmatched bases: 15. This chain's CDR3 is CASSLIRFQGAGGDTQYF. For the CDR3, the DNA is TGTGCCAGCAGCTTAATCAGGTTCCAGGGGGCTGGAGGGGATACGCAGTATTTT.

The chain joins TRBV4-2 to TRBJ1-2; 12 bases fit TRBD1. CDR1 LGHNA and CDR2 YNFKEQ come from the germline V gene. This CDR3 region has 16 residues. After removal of 1 base from V and 6 bases from J, the junction contained 6 bases not matched to a gene. The DNA of the CDR3 is TGTGCCAGCAGCCAAGTGAACCGGGACAGGGGGCATGGCTACACCTTC. Translating gives CASSQVNRDRGHGYTF.

The chain couples TRBV9 to TRBJ2-3; 12 positions match TRBD2. CDR1 and CDR2 (germline): SGDLS, YYNGEE. This CDR3 is 16 amino acids long. With 4 bases clipped from V and 2 bases from J, the junction kept 5 bases outside the gene matches. This chain's CDR3 is CASSLRLAGATDTQYF. CDR3 coding DNA: TGTGCCAGCAGCCTCCGACTAGCGGGAGCCACAGATACGCAGTATTTT. The entire variable domain, with the rest obtained from reference TRBV9 and TRBJ2-3, is as follows: DSGVTQTPKHLITATGQRVTLRCSPRSGDLSVYWYQQSLDQGLQFLIQYYNGEERAKGNILERFSAQQFPDLHSELNLSSLELGDSALYFCASSLRLAGATDTQYFGPGTRLTVL.

V is TRBV27 and J is TRBJ1-2; 8 positions match TRBD1. The CDR3 totals 14 residues. Germline V gene sequence: CDR1 MNHEY, CDR2 SMNVEV (reference sequence). The V gene end was trimmed by 6 bases and the J gene end by 3 bases; junction bases not matched to a gene: 6. CDR3 DNA sequence: TGTGCCAGCAGGCTAGCAGGGGGCGACTATGGCTACACCTTC. Translating gives CASRLAGGDYGYTF.

The V call is TRBV19, the J call TRBJ1-2; D is possibly TRBD1 (5 bases). The length of the CDR3 is 14 residues. CDR1 and CDR2 (germline): LNHDA, SQIVND (reference sequence). The ends were cut back, 6 bases at V and 4 bases at J, with 15 bases in the middle. CDR3 coding DNA: TGTGCCAGTAGCCGTACAGGAACTACCTATGGCTACACCTTC. This sequence encodes CASSRTGTTYGYTF.

The chain links TRBV7-8 to TRBJ1-5; TRBD1 matches at 7 bases. The CDR3 has 14 residues. Germline V gives CDR1 SGHVS, CDR2 FQNEAQ. V shed 3 bases and J 2 bases; nucleotides not matched to a gene: 1. The CDR3 DNA reads as TGTGCCAGCAGCTTCGACAGGGGCAATCAGCCCCAGCATTTT. Amino acid sequence: CASSFDRGNQPQHF. Full variable domain (remainder filled in from reference TRBV7-8 and TRBJ1-5): GAGVSQSPRYKVAKRGQDVALRCDPISGHVSLFWYQQALGQGPEFLTYFQNEAQLDKSGLPSDRFFAERPEGSVSTLKIQRTQQEDSAVYLCASSFDRGNQPQHFGDGTRLSIL.

This chain links TRBV6-5 with TRBJ2-7; 9 bases are a match to TRBD1. Germline lookup yields CDR1 MNHEY and CDR2 SVGAGI. V shed 0 bases, J shed 2 bases, and the junction held 2 bases outside the gene matches. The CDR3 loop spans 15 amino acids. Written as DNA, the CDR3 is TGTGCCAGCAGTTACTCTAGGGACAGGGCCTACGAGCAGTACTTC. Encoded protein: CASSYSRDRAYEQYF.

The rearrangement links TRBV11-2 to TRBJ1-2; maybe TRBD1 (5 bases). The V end was cut by 5 bases, the J end by 3 bases, with 16 bases between. CDR3 length: 15 residues. Looked up from germline, CDR1 is SGHAT and CDR2 is FQNNGV. The CDR3: CASSPYWGGDYGYTF. The CDR3 coding sequence is TGTGCCAGCAGCCCATACTGGGGGGGGGACTATGGCTACACCTTC.

The rearrangement links TRBV28 to TRBJ1-5, with 9 bases identical to TRBD1. V gave up 6 bases and J gave up 2 bases; unmatched junction bases: 11. This CDR3 region has 17 residues. Per germline, CDR1 MDHEN and CDR2 SYDVKM. The CDR3 DNA sequence: TGTGCCAGCAGAGAGACGGGACAGGGAATGGGCAATCAGCCCCAGCATTTT. Translated: CASRETGQGMGNQPQHF.

The chain carries TRBV27 and TRBJ1-5, with D tentatively TRBD1 (5 bases). The CDR3 is 16 residues long. The germline V gene encodes CDR1 MNHEY and CDR2 SMNVEV (reference sequence). V lost 7 bases, J lost 3 bases, and 19 bases lay in between. The CDR3 bases are TGTGCCAGCAAACAAAACCGAGACGGACACAATCAGCCCCAGCATTTT. It is translated as CASKQNRDGHNQPQHF.

The rearrangement joins TRBV10-3 to TRBJ2-7, with unresolved D. Germline CDR1 is ENHRY and CDR2 is SYGVKD. There are 14 residues in the CDR3. V lost 10 bases, J lost 0 bases, and 16 bases lay in between. Here the CDR3 DNA reads TGTGCCACCATCTCCGCCGGGTCCTCCTACGAGCAGTACTTC. This codes for CATISAGSSYEQYF.

This clone was seen once. The chain carries TRBV5-1 and TRBJ2-1; 8 bases match TRBD2. There are 17 residues in the CDR3. Losses at the gene ends were 4 bases for V and 4 bases for J; bases not matched to a gene: 13. Germline CDR1 SGHRS, CDR2 YFSETQ. CDR3 protein: CASSPDLLAGGYNEQFF. DNA for the CDR3: TGCGCCAGCAGCCCCGACCTTCTGGCGGGAGGATACAATGAGCAGTTCTTC.

This chain joins TRBV6-4 and TRBJ2-2; weak D call: TRBD1 (5 bases). The germline gives CDR1 MRHNA, CDR2 SNTAGT. With 5 bases removed from V and 1 base from J, the gap between germline ends came to 5 bases. This CDR3 has 13 amino acids. The DNA of the CDR3 is TGTGCCAGCAGTACAGGGAACACCGGGGAGCTGTTTTTT. As protein: CASSTGNTGELFF.

V and J are TRBV18 and TRBJ1-2, with 11 bases lining up with TRBD1. Germline trimming cut 2 bases from V and 2 bases from J; bases unmatched to any gene: 7. This CDR3 spans 17 amino acids. Germline-derived CDR1 and CDR2 are KGHSH and LQKENI. Written as DNA, the CDR3 is TGTGCCAGCTCACCAGCAGGACAGGGGGCATGGAACTATGGCTACACCTTC. Translating it yields CASSPAGQGAWNYGYTF. Looking up the rest from reference TRBV18 and TRBJ1-2 gives the full variable domain: NAGVMQNPRHLVRRRGQEARLRCSPMKGHSHVYWYRQLPEEGLKFMVYLQKENIIDESGMPKERFSAEFPKEGPSILRIQQVVRGDSAAYFCASSPAGQGAWNYGYTFGSGTRLTVV.

This clone was seen just once. The chain employs TRBV28 and TRBJ1-2, with a tentative D call TRBD1 (5 bases). The V end was cut by 5 bases, the J end by 4 bases, with 8 bases between. The germline V gene encodes CDR1 MDHEN and CDR2 SYDVKM. This CDR3 contains 12 residues. The DNA of the CDR3 is TGTGCCAGCAGTCTCGACAGCTATGGCTACACCTTC. This encodes CASSLDSYGYTF.

The V gene is TRBV5-4, the J gene TRBJ2-7; 8 bases are shared with TRBD1. The CDR3 is 14 residues long. Trimming at V came to 0 bases and at J to 5 bases, leaving 4 bases not matched to a gene. Germline V lookup: CDR1 SGHNT, CDR2 YYREEE (reference sequence). The CDR3 here is CASSLAGGADEQYF. For the CDR3, the DNA is TGTGCCAGCAGCTTGGCAGGGGGCGCAGACGAGCAGTACTTC.

V usage is TRBV27 and J usage is TRBJ1-2; possibly TRBD1 for D (6 bases). V was shortened by 7 bases and J by 0 bases, with 9 bases between the two germline ends. The germline gives CDR1 MNHEY, CDR2 SMNVEV (reference sequence). CDR3 length: 13 amino acids. The CDR3 loop is CASNRTANYGYTF. CDR3 nucleotide sequence: TGTGCCAGCAATAGGACAGCTAACTATGGCTACACCTTC.

The rearrangement uses TRBV7-6 and TRBJ2-7, with 8 bases aligning to TRBD2. Per germline, CDR1 SGHVS and CDR2 FNYEAQ. The trim removed 3 bases at V and 4 bases at J, leaving 5 bases unmatched. The CDR3 runs to 14 residues. The CDR3 spells CASSLSGSQYEQYF. The CDR3, as DNA: TGTGCCAGCAGCTTGAGCGGGAGTCAATACGAGCAGTACTTC.

This chain uses TRBV30 with TRBJ2-7; 7 bases map to TRBD2. Per germline, CDR1 GTSNPN and CDR2 SVGIG (reference sequence). V was pared by 6 bases and J by 6 bases, with 14 bases of the junction left unmatched. The CDR3 has 14 amino acids. CDR3 sequence reads: CACIAGRAFGEQYF. Written as DNA, the CDR3 is TGTGCCTGTATCGCGGGGAGGGCCTTCGGCGAGCAGTACTTC.